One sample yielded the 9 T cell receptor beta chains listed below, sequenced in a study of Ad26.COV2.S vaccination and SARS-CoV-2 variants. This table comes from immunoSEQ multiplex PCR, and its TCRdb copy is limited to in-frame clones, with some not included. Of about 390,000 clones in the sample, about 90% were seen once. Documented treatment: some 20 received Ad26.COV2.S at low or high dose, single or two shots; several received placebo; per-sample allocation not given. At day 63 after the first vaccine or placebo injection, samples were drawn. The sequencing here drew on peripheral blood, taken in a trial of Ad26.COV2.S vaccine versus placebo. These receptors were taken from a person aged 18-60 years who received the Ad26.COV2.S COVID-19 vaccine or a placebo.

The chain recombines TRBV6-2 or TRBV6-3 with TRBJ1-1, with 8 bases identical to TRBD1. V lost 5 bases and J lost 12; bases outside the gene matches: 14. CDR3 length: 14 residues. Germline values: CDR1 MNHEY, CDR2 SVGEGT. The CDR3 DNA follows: TGTGCCAGCAGTCTTGCGGGACAGGCGACCAAAACTTTCTTT. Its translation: CASSLAGQATKTFF.

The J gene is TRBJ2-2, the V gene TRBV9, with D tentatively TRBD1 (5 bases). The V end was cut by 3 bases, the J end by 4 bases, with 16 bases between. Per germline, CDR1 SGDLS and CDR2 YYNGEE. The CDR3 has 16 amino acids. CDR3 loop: CASSGAGSVGTGELFF. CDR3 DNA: TGTGCCAGCAGCGGGGCAGGGTCGGTTGGCACCGGGGAGCTGTTTTTT.

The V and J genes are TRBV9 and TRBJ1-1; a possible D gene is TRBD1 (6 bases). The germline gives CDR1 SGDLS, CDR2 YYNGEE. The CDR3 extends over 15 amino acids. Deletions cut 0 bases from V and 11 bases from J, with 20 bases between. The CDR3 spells CASSVVLGTPPGAFF. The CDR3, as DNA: TGTGCCAGCAGCGTAGTCTTGGGGACACCCCCTGGGGCTTTCTTT.

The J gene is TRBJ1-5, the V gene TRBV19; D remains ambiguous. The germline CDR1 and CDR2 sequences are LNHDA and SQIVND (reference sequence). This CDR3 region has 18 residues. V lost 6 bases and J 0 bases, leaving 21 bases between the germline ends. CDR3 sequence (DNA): TGTGCCAGTAGAATAAGGTCCTCCCTGGGCTATAGCAATCAGCCCCAGCATTTT. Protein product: CASRIRSSLGYSNQPQHF.

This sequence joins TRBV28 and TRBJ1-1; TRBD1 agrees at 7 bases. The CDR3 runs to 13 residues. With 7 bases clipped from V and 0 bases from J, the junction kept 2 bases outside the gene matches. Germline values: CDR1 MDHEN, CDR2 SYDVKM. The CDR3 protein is CASTGTVNTEAFF. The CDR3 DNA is TGTGCCAGCACCGGGACAGTGAACACTGAAGCTTTCTTT.

The CDR3 here is CAWGTGQLQETQYF. In DNA form, the CDR3 reads TGTGCCTGGGGTACGGGACAGCTACAAGAGACCCAGTACTTC. This sequence joins TRBV30 and TRBJ2-5; 7 bases align to TRBD1. After removal of 5 bases from V and 2 bases from J, the junction contained 8 bases not matched to a gene. The CDR3 is made up of 14 amino acids. Per germline, CDR1 GTSNPN and CDR2 SVGIG (reference sequence).

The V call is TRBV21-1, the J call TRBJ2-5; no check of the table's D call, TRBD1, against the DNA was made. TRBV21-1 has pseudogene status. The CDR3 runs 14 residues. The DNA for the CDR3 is TGTGCCAGCAGCAAAGGTGCACAGCAAGAGACCCAGTACTTC. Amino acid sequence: CASSKGAQQETQYF.

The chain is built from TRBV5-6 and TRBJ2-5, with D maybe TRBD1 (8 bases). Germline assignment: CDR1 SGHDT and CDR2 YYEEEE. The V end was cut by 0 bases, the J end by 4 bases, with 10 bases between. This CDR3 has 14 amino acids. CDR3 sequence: CASSLDRGGETQYF. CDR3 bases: TGTGCCAGCAGCTTGGACAGGGGGGGAGAGACCCAGTACTTC.

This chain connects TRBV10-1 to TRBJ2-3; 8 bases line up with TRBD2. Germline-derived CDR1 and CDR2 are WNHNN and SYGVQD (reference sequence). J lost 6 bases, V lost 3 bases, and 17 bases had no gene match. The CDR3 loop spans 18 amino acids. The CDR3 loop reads CASSDSPRRRGAWDTQYF. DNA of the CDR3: TGCGCCAGCAGTGATAGTCCACGGCGGCGGGGGGCGTGGGATACGCAGTATTTT.